This T cell receptor (beta chain) was obtained from a study of technical replicates of blood from several donors. The CDR3 has 13 amino acids. V was trimmed by 5 bases and J by 3 bases, leaving 11 bases between them. Germline V gene lookup returns CDR1 MNHEY and CDR2 SMNVEV (reference sequence). Measured with immunoSEQ multiplex PCR; TCRdb has only the in-frame clones, and not every one. The data show fewer than 80,000 clones, 70% to 90% seen once. The chain links TRBV27 to TRBJ2-7; a possible D gene is TRBD1 (5 bases). Specimen: PBMCs. The clonotype comes from a human donor in good health. Some clones in this sample may be carry-over from other donors' samples. The DNA of the CDR3 is TGTGCCAGCAGTCCCAGGGCCAACTACGAGCAGTACTTC. It yields the protein CASSPRANYEQYF.